These 7 T cell receptor beta chains originate from one sample sequenced in a study of STAT3 mutations in large granular lymphocyte leukemia. Study-wide results and caveats: Every T-LGLL patient had at least one immunodominant TCRbeta clonotype.

Their antigen targets remain unknown. Libraries were prepared by immunoSEQ multiplex PCR; TCRdb keeps only in-frame clonotypes and omits some of them. The sample holds approximately 9,800 clones, nearly 90% seen once. Source material: peripheral blood mononuclear cells. These receptors were obtained from a man between 60 and 75 years old with T-cell large granular lymphocyte leukemia. Some clones in this sample may be carry-over from other donors' samples.

This rearrangement joins TRBV28 to TRBJ2-7; TRBD1 aligns across 9 bases. Germline assignment: CDR1 MDHEN and CDR2 SYDVKM. CDR3 length equals 14 residues. Trimming took 7 bases from V and 5 from J; bases not matched to a gene: 9. CDR3 residues: CASNSGTGIDEQYF. CDR3 bases: TGTGCCAGCAATTCCGGGACAGGGATTGACGAGCAGTACTTC.

This rearrangement joins TRBV7-2 to TRBJ1-2, with TRBD1 as a possible D gene (5 bases). Trimming shortened V by 5 bases and J by 6 bases, and 16 bases separated the two germline ends. The length of the CDR3 is 14 residues. The germline V gene has CDR1 SGHTA and CDR2 FQGNSA. The chain's CDR3 is CASSPPGPGNGYTF. The CDR3, as DNA: TGTGCCAGCAGCCCTCCGGGGCCGGGAAATGGCTACACCTTC.

A few counts support this clone. V is TRBV7-9 and J is TRBJ2-7; D gene unclear. The V gene's germline CDR1 is SEHNR and CDR2 FQNEAQ (reference sequence). V was shortened by 5 bases and J by 5 bases, with 7 bases between the two germline ends. The CDR3 has 11 amino acids. CDR3 sequence (DNA): TGTGCCAGCAGCCCCCTGGACGAGCAGTACTTC. Translated, it gives CASSPLDEQYF.

The chain employs TRBV9 and TRBJ2-5; D gene unclear. Germline V lookup: CDR1 SGDLS, CDR2 YYNGEE. CDR3 length: 13 residues. Trimming stripped 0 bases from V and 2 bases from J, with 5 bases between. The DNA of the CDR3 is TGTGCCAGCAGCGTAGGACCGCAAGAGACCCAGTACTTC. This codes for CASSVGPQETQYF. Full variable domain (rest looked up from reference TRBV9 and TRBJ2-5): DSGVTQTPKHLITATGQRVTLRCSPRSGDLSVYWYQQSLDQGLQFLIQYYNGEERAKGNILERFSAQQFPDLHSELNLSSLELGDSALYFCASSVGPQETQYFGPGTRLLVL.

The J gene is TRBJ1-6, the V gene TRBV30; weak D call: TRBD1 (6 bases). The CDR3 runs 17 residues. With 5 bases removed from V and 1 base from J, the gap between germline ends came to 18 bases. Germline V gives CDR1 GTSNPN, CDR2 SVGIG (reference sequence). CDR3 loop: CAWLAEGEGSYNSPLHF. The CDR3 DNA follows: TGTGCCTGGTTGGCGGAGGGGGAGGGGTCCTATAATTCACCCCTCCACTTT.

The chain uses TRBV5-4 and TRBJ2-7, with D possibly matching TRBD2 (6 bases). This CDR3 has 15 residues. Germline loops: CDR1 SGHNT, CDR2 YYREEE (reference sequence). The ends were cut back, 2 bases at V and 7 bases at J, with 19 bases in the middle. The chain's CDR3 is CASSFPGGREKEQYF. CDR3 coding DNA: TGTGCCAGCAGCTTTCCCGGAGGGCGGGAAAAAGAGCAGTACTTC.

V and J are TRBV9 and TRBJ2-1; possibly TRBD2 for D (5 bases). V was trimmed by 5 bases and J by 8 bases, leaving 17 bases between them. Germline lookup yields CDR1 SGDLS and CDR2 YYNGEE. The CDR3 is 14 residues long. The CDR3 DNA sequence: TGTGCCAGCAGTGGACTCTCGCCCGGGGATGAGCAGTTCTTC. Its protein product is CASSGLSPGDEQFF.